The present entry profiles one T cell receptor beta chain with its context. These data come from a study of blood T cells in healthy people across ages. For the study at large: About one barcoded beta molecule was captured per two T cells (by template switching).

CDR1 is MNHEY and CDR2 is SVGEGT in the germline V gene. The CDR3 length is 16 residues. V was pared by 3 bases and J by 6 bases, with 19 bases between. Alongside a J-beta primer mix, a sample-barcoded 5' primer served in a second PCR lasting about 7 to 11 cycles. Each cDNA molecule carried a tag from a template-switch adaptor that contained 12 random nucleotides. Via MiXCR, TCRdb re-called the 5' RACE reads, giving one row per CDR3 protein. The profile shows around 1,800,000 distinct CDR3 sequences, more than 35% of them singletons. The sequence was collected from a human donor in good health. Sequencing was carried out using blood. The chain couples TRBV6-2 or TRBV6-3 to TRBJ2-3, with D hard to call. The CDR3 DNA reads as TGTGCCAGCAGTTATTTAACTTCCGAAAGGGTGGATACGCAGTATTTT. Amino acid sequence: CASSYLTSERVDTQYF.